The rows below give T cell receptor beta chains drawn from one sample of a study of CD8 T cells in Susac syndrome. TCRdb analysed the immunoSEQ multiplex PCR reads with MiXCR anew, one entry per CDR3 protein. The sample comprises around 130,000 distinct CDR3 sequences, around 94% of which are singletons, and 0.25% to 0.3% rests with the top ten. Input material: CD8+ T cells from PBMCs. All receptors come from a human donor with Susac syndrome. CDR3s include the opening cysteine and the closing phenylalanine or tryptophan. The D gene is left open where the match is weak. Part of the rows lack a size; the others show once, few, many or a class for expanded clones.

j_gene | len | d_gene | abundance | v_gene | CDR3nt | CDR3aa
TRBJ2-1 | 14 | . | . | TRBV10-3 | TGTGCCATCAGTGAAGGAGCATCGTACAATGAGCAGTTCTTC | CAISEGASYNEQFF
TRBJ1-1 | 14 | TRBD1 | . | TRBV29-1 | TGCAGCGTTGTGGGGACAGGGATGAACACTGAAGCTTTCTTT | CSVVGTGMNTEAFF
TRBJ2-1 | 17 | TRBD1 | . | TRBV7-2 | TGTGCCAGCAGCACCGAGGTCGACAGGGGTATAAGCAATGAGCAGTTCTTC | CASSTEVDRGISNEQFF
TRBJ2-7 | 13 | . | . | TRBV29-1 | TGCAGCGTTGTCGAAGACGCCGCCTACGAGCAGTACTTC | CSVVEDAAYEQYF
TRBJ1-4 | 14 | . | once | TRBV29-1 | TGCAGCGTTGAATTTCCCAGCACTAATGAAAAACTGTTTTTT | CSVEFPSTNEKLFF
TRBJ2-7 | 11 | . | . | TRBV7-9 | TGTGCCAGCAGCTTTCAAGGCGAGCAGTACTTC | CASSFQGEQYF
TRBJ1-1 | 11 | . | . | TRBV12-3/TRBV12-4 | TGTGCCAGCAGTTTATCCGGAGAAGCTTTCTTT | CASSLSGEAFF
TRBJ1-1 | 12 | . | . | TRBV12-3/TRBV12-4 | TGTGCCAGCAGTCAGATGAACACTGAAGCTTTCTTT | CASSQMNTEAFF
TRBJ1-3 | 13 | TRBD1 | . | TRBV20-1 | TGCAGTGCTAGGGTGGGACAGGGAAACACCATATATTTT | CSARVGQGNTIYF
TRBJ2-6 | 20 | TRBD1 | . | TRBV25-1 | TGTGCCAGCAGTGATAATCTAGTCCCGGGACAGGGGATTGGGGCCAACGTCCTGACTTTC | CASSDNLVPGQGIGANVLTF
TRBJ2-1 | 14 | . | . | TRBV5-1 | TGCGCCAGCAGCTTGACTTCGCCCTACAATGAGCAGTTCTTC | CASSLTSPYNEQFF
TRBJ2-7 | 14 | TRBD2 | . | TRBV4-3 | TGCGCCAGCAGCCACAATTACGGGAGGGACGAGCAGTACTTC | CASSHNYGRDEQYF
TRBJ2-7 | 14 | . | once | TRBV5-6 | TGTGCCAGCAGCGCACCGGACAGATCCTACGAGCAGTACTTC | CASSAPDRSYEQYF
TRBJ2-5 | 13 | . | . | TRBV4-1 | TGCGCCAGCAGCCAAGAGGATCGAGAGACCCAGTACTTC | CASSQEDRETQYF
TRBJ2-1 | 16 | TRBD2 | . | TRBV7-2 | TGTGCCAGCAGCCTTTTCCTAGCGGGGGGGCGGATTGAGCAGTTCTTC | CASSLFLAGGRIEQFF
TRBJ2-7 | 15 | TRBD1 | . | TRBV5-1 | TGCGCCAGCAGCCCTGGGACAGGAAGAACCTACGAGCAGTACTTC | CASSPGTGRTYEQYF
TRBJ1-1 | 15 | TRBD1 | few | TRBV7-8 | TGTGCCAGCAGCTTACTGACAGGGGCGAACACTGAAGCTTTCTTT | CASSLLTGANTEAFF
TRBJ1-5 | 15 | . | . | TRBV12-3/TRBV12-4 | TGTGCCAGCACCCTCGGATATATAAGCAATCAGCCCCAGCATTTT | CASTLGYISNQPQHF
TRBJ2-7 | 12 | . | . | TRBV25-1 | TGTGCCAGCAGTGATGGGGCAGACGAGCAGTACTTC | CASSDGADEQYF
TRBJ1-5 | 15 | . | . | TRBV19 | TGTGCCAGTAGTATAGCCGGGGGTAGCAATCAGCCCCAGCATTTT | CASSIAGGSNQPQHF
TRBJ2-5 | 16 | . | . | TRBV4-1 | TGCGCCAGCAGCCAAGTCGATTTGAGGAGCGAAGAGACCCAGTACTTC | CASSQVDLRSEETQYF
TRBJ2-7 | 14 | . | . | TRBV5-1 | TGCGCCAGCAGCTTGGAGCAGTCTGCCTACGAGCAGTACTTC | CASSLEQSAYEQYF
TRBJ2-3 | 13 | . | . | TRBV7-8 | TGTGCCAGCAGGGGGCGCAGCACAGATACGCAGTATTTT | CASRGRSTDTQYF
TRBJ2-5 | 13 | . | . | TRBV4-1 | TGCGCCAGCAGCCGCACTAGTACACAGACCCAGTACTTC | CASSRTSTQTQYF
TRBJ1-4 | 10 | . | . | TRBV25-1 | TGTGCCAGCAGTGGTGGAAAACTGTTTTTT | CASSGGKLFF
TRBJ2-6 | 19 | TRBD2 | . | TRBV6-5 | TGTGCCAGCAGTTACTCCGGTAGCGGGGGGCTAGCCGGGGCCAACGTCCTGACTTTC | CASSYSGSGGLAGANVLTF
TRBJ1-3 | 15 | . | . | TRBV30 | TGTGCCTGGACCGGAGGCACTTTCTCTGGAAACACCATATATTTT | CAWTGGTFSGNTIYF
TRBJ2-3 | 18 | TRBD2 | . | TRBV15 | TGTGCCACCAGCAGCACCAGGACTAGCGGGGGTCCCACAGATACGCAGTATTTT | CATSSTRTSGGPTDTQYF
TRBJ1-2 | 13 | TRBD1 | . | TRBV7-9 | TGTGCCAGCACCCAGGGGGGGGACTATGGCTACACCTTC | CASTQGGDYGYTF
TRBJ1-1 | 13 | TRBD1 | . | TRBV6-4 | TGTGCCAGCAGACAGGGGGGGAACACTGAAGCTTTCTTT | CASRQGGNTEAFF
TRBJ2-3 | 19 | TRBD1 | . | TRBV4-1 | TGCGCCAGCAGCCAAGATCGCGTGGCAGGGGGTTGGGACACAGATACGCAGTATTTT | CASSQDRVAGGWDTDTQYF
TRBJ1-4 | 15 | . | . | TRBV9 | TGTGCCAGCAGCGCGTCCGGGACACTAAAAGAAAAACTGTTTTTT | CASSASGTLKEKLFF
TRBJ1-6 | 14 | . | . | TRBV27 | TGTGCCAGCAGTTTATGGGGCCTTAATTCACCCCTCCACTTT | CASSLWGLNSPLHF
TRBJ2-1 | 12 | . | . | TRBV24-1 | TGTGCCACCAGTGATTTTGGGGGAGAGCAGTTCTTC | CATSDFGGEQFF
TRBJ1-2 | 17 | TRBD1 | . | TRBV7-9 | TGTGCCAGCAGCCCCGCGGGACAGGGACTTTCAAACTATGGCTACACCTTC | CASSPAGQGLSNYGYTF
TRBJ2-7 | 14 | TRBD1 | . | TRBV5-1 | TGCGCCAGCAGCTTGACGGACAGGGGTAACGAGCAGTACTTC | CASSLTDRGNEQYF
TRBJ1-2 | 14 | . | . | TRBV9 | TGTGCCAGCACCCCGGACCGATCTAACTATGGCTACACCTTC | CASTPDRSNYGYTF
TRBJ2-5 | 16 | . | . | TRBV5-1 | TGCGCCAGCAGCGACCCTACACCGCCCAGGCAAGAGACCCAGTACTTC | CASSDPTPPRQETQYF
TRBJ1-2 | 14 | . | . | TRBV29-1 | TGCAGCGTTGAAAACGCACGGGTCGGCTATGGCTACACCTTC | CSVENARVGYGYTF